The 20 T cell receptor beta chains presented below share a single source sample, sequenced in a study of blood T cell repertoires in COVID-19. TCRdb keeps only in-frame clones here, not all; method: immunoSEQ multiplex PCR. Among approximately 260,000 clones listed, about four fifths were seen once. The sequenced material came from PBMCs or T cells enriched from blood (not recorded which). These receptors were collected from a middle-aged man who had recovered from COVID-19.

This clone was found once. The rearrangement joins TRBV19 to TRBJ1-5, with D perhaps matching TRBD1 (6 bases). Trimming stripped 5 bases from V and 2 bases from J, with 13 bases between. CDR1 and CDR2 from the germline V gene are LNHDA and SQIVND (reference sequence). CDR3 size: 15 residues. The CDR3 sequence is CASSSQGGGNQPQHF. The CDR3 DNA reads TGTGCCAGTAGTTCACAGGGAGGGGGCAATCAGCCCCAGCATTTT.

This chain connects TRBV10-3 to TRBJ1-1, with D possibly being TRBD1 (6 bases). The CDR3 totals 14 residues. From germline, CDR1 is ENHRY and CDR2 SYGVKD. The V gene lost 3 bases and the J gene lost 5 bases, with 13 bases spanning the gap. Here the CDR3 reads CAISDRGANTEAFF. CDR3 nucleotide sequence: TGTGCCATCAGTGATCGGGGGGCTAATACTGAAGCTTTCTTT.

The V gene is TRBV7-9, the J gene TRBJ2-3, with 10 bases fitting TRBD1. The V segment lost 4 bases and the J segment 2 bases; nucleotides outside the gene matches: 6. Germline values: CDR1 SEHNR, CDR2 FQNEAQ (reference sequence). The CDR3 loop spans 16 amino acids. CDR3 nucleotide sequence: TGTGCCAGCAGCTCCGGGGACAGGGGTAACACAGATACGCAGTATTTT. It is translated as CASSSGDRGNTDTQYF.

The chain has TRBV12-5 and TRBJ2-1, with TRBD2 matching 11 bases. Trimming removed 6 bases from V and 8 bases from J; junction bases left unmatched: 12. CDR1 and CDR2 (germline): LGHNT, FRNRAP. The CDR3 is 16 amino acids. CDR3 nucleotide sequence: TGTGCTAGTGGGATCCATGCCTTAGCGGGAGGGGATGAGCAGTTCTTC. This codes for CASGIHALAGGDEQFF.

The chain combines TRBV6-2 or TRBV6-3 with TRBJ2-3; D gene unclear. Germline CDR1 MNHEY, CDR2 SVGEGT. V was clipped by 2 bases and J by 6 bases, with 9 bases between them. This CDR3 is built from 13 residues. CDR3 protein: CASSYGPTDTQYF. CDR3 bases: TGTGCCAGCAGTTACGGCCCCACGGATACGCAGTATTTT.

This clone was seen once. The chain links TRBV19 to TRBJ1-5, with D possibly being TRBD1 (6 bases). The V and J ends lost 5 bases and 3 bases respectively, with 14 bases between them. There are 15 residues in the CDR3. Germline V lookup: CDR1 LNHDA, CDR2 SQIVND (reference sequence). The CDR3 region has the DNA TGTGCCAGTAGTTTTGGACAGTGGGCCAATCAGCCCCAGCATTTT. Its translation: CASSFGQWANQPQHF.

CDR3 loop: CASGGASSGNTIYF. In DNA, the CDR3 is TGTGCCAGCGGAGGTGCTAGCTCTGGAAACACCATATATTTT. The chain carries TRBV4-2 and TRBJ1-3; no clear D. Germline V gene lookup returns CDR1 LGHNA and CDR2 YNFKEQ. The CDR3 loop spans 14 amino acids. Trimming removed 8 bases from V and 0 bases from J, with 11 bases in between.

The chain recombines TRBV27 with TRBJ1-2; 8 nucleotides agree with TRBD1. The V gene's germline CDR1 is MNHEY and CDR2 SMNVEV (reference sequence). There are 14 residues in the CDR3. The junction had 7 bases not matched to a gene; V was cut back by 6 bases and J by 4 bases. The CDR3 is CASSRDRLPYGYTF. The CDR3 bases are TGTGCCAGCAGCAGGGACAGGCTTCCCTATGGCTACACCTTC.

V usage is TRBV30 and J usage is TRBJ1-1; unclear D gene. Deletions cut 1 base from V and 0 bases from J, with 18 bases between. Looked up from germline, CDR1 is GTSNPN and CDR2 is SVGIG (reference sequence). This CDR3 contains 17 residues. CDR3 in DNA: TGTGCCTGGAGTGGCGGGAAGCACACCCTAATGAACACTGAAGCTTTCTTT. Its protein product is CAWSGGKHTLMNTEAFF.

The V call is TRBV5-1, the J call TRBJ2-2; 8 bases are a match to TRBD1. The CDR3 is made up of 15 amino acids. Germline CDR1 is SGHRS and CDR2 is YFSETQ. Trimming removed 3 bases from V and 1 base from J; junction bases left unmatched: 2. The CDR3 DNA reads TGCGCCAGCAGCTGGACAGGGTTGAACACCGGGGAGCTGTTTTTT. Translation gives CASSWTGLNTGELFF.

V gene TRBV7-2 combines with J gene TRBJ1-2, with D possibly being TRBD1 (6 bases). V was cut by 1 base and J by 5 bases, with 11 bases left in between. CDR1 is SGHTA and CDR2 is FQGNSA in the germline V gene. CDR3 length: 14 amino acids. In DNA form, the CDR3 reads TGTGCCAGCAGCTTAGGGTGGACAGAATATGGCTACACCTTC. Protein product: CASSLGWTEYGYTF. Full variable domain (missing parts from reference TRBV7-2 and TRBJ1-2): GAGVSQSPSNKVTEKGKDVELRCDPISGHTALYWYRQSLGQGLEFLIYFQGNSAPDKSGLPSDRFSAERTGGSVSTLTIQRTQQEDSAVYLCASSLGWTEYGYTFGSGTRLTVV.

Comment on this clone: A clone one base away is much larger, so this may be a read error. V gene TRBV5-4 combines with J gene TRBJ2-7; D is undetermined. The V end was cut by 5 bases, the J end by 2 bases, with 5 bases between. The germline gives CDR1 SGHNT, CDR2 YYREEE (reference sequence). The CDR3 is 11 residues long. As DNA, the CDR3 is TGTGCCAGCAGTTCCACCTACGAGCAGTACTTC. It encodes CASSSTYEQYF. Based on the CDR3 plus reference TRBV5-4 and TRBJ2-7, the full variable domain is ETGVTQSPTHLIKTRGQQVTLRCSSQSGHNTVSWYQQALGQGPQFIFQYYREEENGRGNFPPRFSGLQFPNYSSELNVNALELDDSALYLCASSSTYEQYFGPGTRLTVT.

This rearrangement joins TRBV7-2 to TRBJ1-2; D gene uncertain. Germline V gene lookup returns CDR1 SGHTA and CDR2 FQGNSA. The CDR3 extends over 15 amino acids. Trimming pared 1 base from V and 6 bases from J, leaving 15 bases between. As DNA, the CDR3 is TGTGCCAGCAGCTTAGTATCGGCTCGGGTGGATGGCTACACCTTC. This gives the protein CASSLVSARVDGYTF.

V is TRBV28 and J is TRBJ1-6, with 12 bases that match TRBD1. The CDR3 consists of 17 residues. Germline assignment: CDR1 MDHEN and CDR2 SYDVKM. J was trimmed by 2 bases and V by 6 bases; bases with no gene match: 5. The CDR3 protein is CASSQGQGAAYNSPLHF. In nucleotides, the CDR3 is TGTGCCAGCAGCCAGGGACAGGGGGCGGCCTATAATTCACCCCTCCACTTT. The full variable domain, rest sourced from reference TRBV28 and TRBJ1-6, is DVKVTQSSRYLVKRTGEKVFLECVQDMDHENMFWYRQDPGLGLRLIYFSYDVKMKEKGDIPEGYSVSREKKERFSLILESASTNQTSMYLCASSQGQGAAYNSPLHFGNGTRLTVT.

V and J are TRBV9 and TRBJ1-3, with a tentative D call TRBD1 (6 bases). Trimming left V 4 bases short and J 0 bases short, with 11 bases between. From germline, CDR1 is SGDLS and CDR2 YYNGEE. This CDR3 comprises 15 residues. The CDR3 nucleotides read TGTGCCAGCAGCCCCCAACAGGGCTCTGGAAACACCATATATTTT. Its protein is CASSPQQGSGNTIYF.

The genes are TRBV19 and TRBJ1-2, with 8 bases fitting TRBD1. Trimming at V came to 3 bases and at J to 4 bases, leaving 4 bases not matched to a gene. There are 14 residues in the CDR3. Germline-derived CDR1 and CDR2 are LNHDA and SQIVND (reference sequence). In DNA form, the CDR3 reads TGTGCCAGTAGTATGTTGGGACAGGTCTATGGCTACACCTTC. Amino acid sequence: CASSMLGQVYGYTF.

This sequence joins TRBV5-1 and TRBJ2-7, with 8 bases fitting TRBD1. With 4 bases clipped from V and 3 bases from J, the junction kept 3 bases outside the gene matches. Germline V gene data show CDR1 as SGHRS and CDR2 as YFSETQ. The CDR3 consists of 13 residues. The CDR3 coding sequence is TGCGCCAGCAGCACGGGACAGGTCTACGAGCAGTACTTC. This sequence encodes CASSTGQVYEQYF.

This clone appeared a few times. The chain is built from TRBV6-5 and TRBJ1-2, with 8 bases aligning to TRBD1. J was trimmed by 3 bases and V by 6 bases; bases with no gene match: 9. The CDR3 is 15 amino acids. Germline values: CDR1 MNHEY, CDR2 SVGAGI. The DNA for the CDR3 is TGTGCCAGCAGCGACCAGGGGGCCAAATACTATGGCTACACCTTC. This sequence encodes CASSDQGAKYYGYTF.

V gene TRBV19 combines with J gene TRBJ1-2, with 8 bases fitting TRBD1. Per the germline V gene, CDR1 is LNHDA and CDR2 is SQIVND (reference sequence). Losses at the gene ends were 7 bases for V and 4 bases for J; bases not matched to a gene: 5. This CDR3 region has 13 residues. Written as DNA, the CDR3 is TGTGCCAGTACTAGGACAGGGATCTATGGCTACACCTTC. As protein: CASTRTGIYGYTF. The full variable domain, in which reference TRBV19 and TRBJ1-2 provide the parts outside the CDR3, is DGGITQSPKYLFRKEGQNVTLSCEQNLNHDAMYWYRQDPGQGLRLIYYSQIVNDFQKGDIAEGYSVSREKKESFPLTVTSAQKNPTAFYLCASTRTGIYGYTFGSGTRLTVV.

The sample holds one count of this clone. The chain is built from TRBV5-4 and TRBJ1-2; TRBD1 matches at 7 bases. The CDR3 has 14 residues. V trimming: 6 bases; J trimming: 4 bases; junction bases outside the gene matches: 9. Germline V gene sequence: CDR1 SGHNT, CDR2 YYREEE (reference sequence). The CDR3 sequence is CASNTQGRGYGYTF. CDR3 sequence (DNA): TGTGCCAGCAACACACAGGGGAGAGGCTATGGCTACACCTTC. The entire variable domain, with the rest obtained from reference TRBV5-4 and TRBJ1-2, is as follows: ETGVTQSPTHLIKTRGQQVTLRCSSQSGHNTVSWYQQALGQGPQFIFQYYREEENGRGNFPPRFSGLQFPNYSSELNVNALELDDSALYLCASNTQGRGYGYTFGSGTRLTVV.